This T cell receptor (beta chain) was identified in a study of metastatic and nonmetastatic thyroid tumors. The overall study: Across peripheral blood and tumor or nodule tissue samples taken from malignant and benign thyroid patients, the repertoires were compared with one another.

Patients were all untreated before their thyroid surgery. Study results and limitations: Significantly greater TCR beta diversity was reportedly found in malignant thyroid tumors than in benign nodules (in blood and tumor).

In the original processing: A distant-metastasis classifier for papillary thyroid cancer was built using CDR3 differences across clinicopathological groups. TCRdb re-processed the PCR reads through MiXCR. These V and J calls originate from TCRdb's pipeline instead of the authors' own analysis. The sample shows about 85,000 clones, about 9.1% of them seen only once. This clone was observed at least ten times. The antigen is unknown. The specimen sequenced was blood. The clonotype was recovered from a female donor with papillary thyroid cancer or a benign thyroid nodule (not recorded which). Some clones in this sample may be carry-over from other donors' samples.

CDR3 in DNA: TGTGCCAGCAGGTCCAGTAGCTATGGCTACACCTTC. Its translation is CASRSSSYGYTF. The chain is built from TRBV28 and TRBJ1-2, with unresolved D. This CDR3 spans 12 amino acids. CDR1 is MDHEN, CDR2 SYDVKM, per germline. The V end was cut by 6 bases, the J end by 4 bases, with 9 bases between.